This TCR beta chain was sequenced during a study of technical replicates of blood from four donors. The assay was immunoSEQ multiplex PCR, and TCRdb's table has in-frame clones only and misses some. This table holds 76,000 or so clones, over 75% found once. CDR3 size: 17 residues. The germline V gene has CDR1 MGHDK and CDR2 SYGVNS. With V trimmed by 4 bases and J by 4 bases, 15 bases remained unmatched. The gene calls are TRBV25-1 and TRBJ2-7, with 8 bases lining up with TRBD2. Input material: T cells isolated from PBMCs. The receptor was isolated from a human donor in good health. The CDR3 DNA reads TGTGCCAGCAGTGCCGCTAGCGGGTCGGTTTTGCCGTACGAGCAGTACTTC. Amino acid sequence: CASSAASGSVLPYEQYF.